The 10 T cell receptor beta chains listed next were all sequenced from one sample in a study of T cell responses to AZD1222 COVID-19 vaccine. The data were produced by immunoSEQ multiplex PCR, yet TCRdb's version contains in-frame clones alone and is incomplete. The repertoire holds over 150,000 clones, 90% to 95% seen once, with about 1% in the top ten. Sequences were derived from peripheral blood, sampled 28 days after the second AZD1222 dose. The origin of the receptors is an adult who received the AZD1222 COVID-19 vaccine.

The CDR3 bases are TGCAGCGTCCAAAGGGGAGATAATTCACCCCTCCACTTT. Translating it yields CSVQRGDNSPLHF. V and J are TRBV29-1 and TRBJ1-6; weak D call: TRBD1 (5 bases). The V gene lost 6 bases and the J gene lost 5 bases, with 11 bases spanning the gap. The CDR3 length is 13 residues. CDR1 and CDR2 (germline): SQVTM, ANQGSEA.

This clone was counted once. The V and J genes are TRBV28 and TRBJ2-7; maybe TRBD2 (5 bases). Germline V gives CDR1 MDHEN, CDR2 SYDVKM. Trimming shortened V by 3 bases and J by 4 bases, and 16 bases separated the two germline ends. CDR3 length: 15 amino acids. CDR3 region: CASSLPSGSGYEQYF. As DNA, the CDR3 is TGTGCCAGCAGTTTGCCGTCGGGGTCCGGGTACGAGCAGTACTTC.

The CDR3 DNA reads as TGTGCCAGCAGTTTACAGAGACTCAATCAGCCCCAGCATTTT. Its translation is CASSLQRLNQPQHF. The chain links TRBV28 to TRBJ1-5; no clear D. This CDR3 region has 14 residues. V lost 2 bases, J lost 3 bases, and 8 bases lay in between. Germline-derived CDR1 and CDR2 are MDHEN and SYDVKM.

The rearrangement joins TRBV30 to TRBJ2-5; D gene uncertain. Per the germline V gene, CDR1 is GTSNPN and CDR2 is SVGIG (reference sequence). Trimming shortened V by 0 bases and J by 2 bases, and 4 bases separated the two germline ends. CDR3 length: 12 residues. The CDR3 sequence: CAWSVKQETQYF. The CDR3 nucleotides are TGTGCCTGGAGTGTCAAACAAGAGACCCAGTACTTC.

The chain recombines TRBV4-1 with TRBJ1-2, with D uncertain. The CDR3 has 18 amino acids. V was clipped by 0 bases and J by 0 bases, with 17 bases between them. Germline CDR1 reads MGHRA; CDR2 reads YSYEKL. The CDR3 loop is CASSQDAPLLSTNYGYTF. CDR3 nucleotides: TGCGCCAGCAGCCAAGATGCCCCTCTCTTGTCGACTAACTATGGCTACACCTTC.

This chain uses TRBV10-3 with TRBJ1-3; possible D gene TRBD1, 6 bases. This CDR3 region has 12 residues. The germline V gene has CDR1 ENHRY and CDR2 SYGVKD. The V and J ends lost 10 bases and 2 bases respectively, with 9 bases between them. CDR3 sequence reads: CATTGTGNTIYF. The CDR3 coding sequence is TGTGCCACTACAGGGACTGGAAACACCATATATTTT.

The chain employs TRBV21-1 and TRBJ2-3; the table's D call, TRBD1, has no DNA check behind it. TRBV21-1 is a listed pseudogene. CDR3 length equals 16 residues. The CDR3 is CASSNAQGARADTQYF. Written as DNA, the CDR3 is TGTGCCAGCAGCAATGCTCAGGGGGCGCGGGCAGATACGCAGTATTTT.

The chain is built from TRBV29-1 and TRBJ2-3; 7 nucleotides line up with TRBD2. This CDR3 is 15 amino acids long. Germline values: CDR1 SQVTM, CDR2 ANQGSEA. The trim removed 4 bases at V and 2 bases at J, leaving 9 bases unmatched. The CDR3 loop reads CSVVIKRGATDTQYF. The DNA for the CDR3 is TGCAGCGTTGTCATAAAGCGGGGAGCCACAGATACGCAGTATTTT.

The gene calls are TRBV3-1 (or the pseudogene TRBV3-2) and TRBJ2-5; D perhaps matches TRBD1 (5 bases). Germline CDR1 is LGHDT and CDR2 is YNNKEL (reference sequence). V shed 4 bases and J shed 5 bases, with 17 bases lying between them. This CDR3 is built from 15 residues. CDR3 region: CASSPTSGMGETQYF. Here the CDR3 DNA reads TGTGCCAGCAGCCCCACCTCAGGGATGGGGGAGACCCAGTACTTC.

The gene calls are TRBV11-2 and TRBJ1-2, with a tentative D call TRBD1 (5 bases). This CDR3 has 15 residues. Trimming left V 4 bases short and J 1 base short, with 13 bases between. CDR1 is SGHAT and CDR2 is FQNNGV in the germline V gene. The CDR3 sequence is CASSSPGGRNYGYTF. In DNA, the CDR3 is TGTGCCAGCAGCTCCCCCGGGGGTCGTAACTATGGCTACACCTTC.